Following are 8 T cell receptor beta chains from one sample sequenced in a study of T cells in localized non-small cell lung cancer. The data were produced by immunoSEQ multiplex PCR, yet TCRdb's version contains in-frame clones alone and is incomplete. Of just over 70,000 clones listed, 86% were seen once; the top ten hold roughly 22%. The material was peripheral blood, obtained before any cancer treatment. The receptors here all came from a male donor aged 60 or older with stage III squamous cell lung carcinoma.

The V and J genes are TRBV2 and TRBJ1-4; no clear D gene. V was pared by 1 base and J by 7 bases, with 10 bases between. The CDR3 loop spans 14 amino acids. CDR1 is SNHLY, CDR2 FYNNEI, per germline. CDR3 in amino acids: CASSEVWAGEKLFF. Here the CDR3 DNA reads TGTGCCAGCAGTGAAGTATGGGCGGGTGAAAAACTGTTTTTT. The variable domain in full, with the rest retrieved from reference TRBV2 and TRBJ1-4, is EPEVTQTPSHQVTQMGQEVILRCVPISNHLYFYWYRQILGQKVEFLVSFYNNEISEKSEIFDDQFSVERPDGSNFTLKIRSTKLEDSAMYFCASSEVWAGEKLFFGSGTQLSVL.

The CDR3 loop reads CASSSRHRDRVEFF. The CDR3 DNA sequence: TGTGCCAGTAGTTCCCGTCACCGGGACAGGGTGGAGTTCTTC. The V call is TRBV19, the J call TRBJ2-1; 9 bases fit TRBD1. The CDR3 contains 14 residues. Germline CDR1 is LNHDA and CDR2 is SQIVND (reference sequence). Trimming cost V 5 bases and J 14 bases; bases outside gene matches: 13. Variable domain in full (rest from reference TRBV19 and TRBJ2-1): DGGITQSPKYLFRKEGQNVTLSCEQNLNHDAMYWYRQDPGQGLRLIYYSQIVNDFQKGDIAEGYSVSREKKESFPLTVTSAQKNPTAFYLCASSSRHRDRVEFFGPGTRLTVL.

J is TRBJ1-4 and V is TRBV5-1; D may be TRBD1 (5 bases). The CDR3 has 14 residues. V was clipped by 1 base and J by 3 bases, with 7 bases between them. The germline V gene has CDR1 SGHRS and CDR2 YFSETQ. CDR3 nucleotides: TGCGCCAGCAGCTTGACGACAGCTAATGAAAAACTGTTTTTT. This translates into CASSLTTANEKLFF.

The V call is TRBV5-1, the J call TRBJ2-6, with D uncertain. Germline V lookup: CDR1 SGHRS, CDR2 YFSETQ. Trimming took off 0 bases at V and 4 bases at J, with 5 bases between the two ends. The CDR3 runs 14 residues. The CDR3 sequence: CASSLGLGANVLTF. CDR3 bases: TGCGCCAGCAGCTTGGGGTTGGGGGCCAACGTCCTGACTTTC.

This chain joins TRBV10-3 and TRBJ2-3, with 9 bases identical to TRBD2. J gave up 3 bases and V 3 bases, and 4 bases lay outside the gene matches. The CDR3 length is 15 residues. Germline V lookup: CDR1 ENHRY, CDR2 SYGVKD. CDR3 amino acids: CAISEGTSYTDTQYF. CDR3 sequence (DNA): TGTGCCATCAGTGAAGGGACTAGCTATACAGATACGCAGTATTTT.

The rearrangement joins TRBV6-5 to TRBJ1-5, with D perhaps TRBD1 (6 bases). V was pared by 2 bases and J by 14 bases, with 16 bases between. CDR1 is MNHEY, CDR2 SVGAGI, per germline. The CDR3 totals 13 residues. This chain's CDR3 is CASSYTVTGTKHF. DNA of the CDR3: TGTGCCAGCAGTTACACAGTGACCGGGACAAAGCATTTT.

The CDR3 DNA reads TGTGCCAGCAGCCAAAGGAGACAGGGGTCCGTAGATACGCAGTATTTT. It codes for CASSQRRQGSVDTQYF. This chain joins TRBV5-6 and TRBJ2-3; 8 positions agree with TRBD1. From germline, CDR1 is SGHDT and CDR2 YYEEEE. The CDR3 runs to 16 residues. The J segment lost 5 bases and the V segment lost 4 bases, leaving 12 bases of the junction unmatched. Combining the CDR3 with reference TRBV5-6 and TRBJ2-3 gives the whole variable domain DAGVTQSPTHLIKTRGQQVTLRCSPKSGHDTVSWYQQALGQGPQFIFQYYEEEERQRGNFPDRFSGHQFPNYSSELNVNALLLGDSALYLCASSQRRQGSVDTQYFGPGTRLTVL.

The chain uses TRBV5-5 and TRBJ1-1, with D maybe TRBD1 (5 bases). Germline V gives CDR1 SGHKS, CDR2 YYEKEE (reference sequence). This CDR3 has 17 amino acids. V was shortened by 7 bases and J by 4 bases, with 26 bases between the two germline ends. The CDR3 here is CASASGGQVAVITEAFF. DNA of the CDR3: TGTGCCAGCGCCTCGGGGGGTCAAGTGGCAGTTATCACTGAAGCTTTCTTT.